A selection of T cell receptor beta chains follows, all from one sample in a study of shared clonotypes between healthy human individuals. Profiling relied on immunoSEQ multiplex PCR, and the TCRdb table lists in-frame clones only, not all of them. The repertoire holds hundreds of thousands of clones, approximately 96% seen once, with around 0.1% in the top ten. The material sequenced was naive CD8+ T cells sorted from blood. The origin of the receptors is a woman in her thirties in good health. The CDR3 runs from the conserved cysteine through the conserved F or W. The D gene is left open where the match is weak. The size of a clone is reported for some rows only, either as once, few or many, or as a class for expanded clones.

d_call	clone_size	v_call	j_call	cdr3_aa	cdr3_nt
-	once	TRBV25-1	TRBJ2-7	CASSVYYEQYF	TGTGCCAGCAGTGTATACTACGAGCAGTACTTC
-	once	TRBV7-9	TRBJ2-2	CASSLRLSPEYTGELFF	TGTGCCAGCAGCCTGCGGCTTAGCCCCGAATACACCGGGGAGCTGTTTTTT
-	-	TRBV6-1	TRBJ1-1	CASSEAWGNTEAFF	TGTGCCAGCAGTGAAGCGTGGGGGAACACTGAAGCTTTCTTT
TRBD2	-	TRBV27	TRBJ2-7	CASSGGTGYEQYF	TGTGCCAGCTCCGGGGGGACCGGATACGAGCAGTACTTC
-	-	TRBV28	TRBJ1-2	CASSLRRYGYTF	TGTGCCAGCAGTTTACGGAGATATGGCTACACCTTC
TRBD2	-	TRBV19	TRBJ2-1	CASSIWLAGKDEQFF	TGTGCCAGTAGTATTTGGCTAGCGGGAAAGGATGAGCAGTTCTTC
TRBD1	-	TRBV6-5	TRBJ1-4	CASSYGTGDLFF	TGTGCCAGCAGTTACGGGACAGGGGATCTGTTTTTT
-	-	TRBV10-1	TRBJ2-5	CASSDGLGESRETQYF	TGCGCCAGCAGTGACGGACTGGGGGAAAGTAGAGAGACCCAGTACTTC
TRBD2	-	TRBV19	TRBJ2-7	CASSIESGKSYEQYF	TGTGCCAGTAGTATAGAAAGCGGGAAGTCCTACGAGCAGTACTTC
TRBD1	-	TRBV5-4	TRBJ1-1	CASSLPTGTGVRTEAFF	TGTGCCAGCAGCTTGCCTACCGGGACAGGGGTACGCACTGAAGCTTTCTTT
TRBD1	once	TRBV19	TRBJ1-1	CASSMTGANTEAFF	TGTGCCAGTAGTATGACAGGGGCGAACACTGAAGCTTTCTTT
-	once	TRBV25-1	TRBJ1-2	CASSELEWHGYTF	TGTGCCAGCAGTGAATTGGAGTGGCATGGCTACACCTTC
-	-	TRBV7-9	TRBJ1-2	CASSQDSFSVYGYTF	TGTGCCAGCAGCCAGGACAGTTTTTCGGTCTATGGCTACACCTTC
-	-	TRBV27	TRBJ2-1	CASSLLEESPLAEQFF	TGTGCCAGCAGTCTCCTCGAGGAGAGCCCACTAGCTGAGCAGTTCTTC
-	-	TRBV19	TRBJ2-1	CASSIGPSSYNEQFF	TGTGCCAGTAGTATTGGACCGAGCTCCTACAATGAGCAGTTCTTC
TRBD2	-	TRBV28	TRBJ2-1	CASSLESGTSGNHEQFF	TGTGCCAGCAGTTTAGAGTCCGGGACTAGCGGGAACCATGAGCAGTTCTTC
TRBD1	-	TRBV27	TRBJ1-5	CASSWDRVQPQHF	TGTGCCAGCAGCTGGGACAGGGTACAGCCCCAGCATTTT
-	-	TRBV5-4	TRBJ2-3	CASSLFQGLTNTDTQYF	TGTGCCAGCAGCTTGTTCCAGGGCTTGACGAACACAGATACGCAGTATTTT
-	-	TRBV28	TRBJ2-7	CASSFFAVSGTDSYEQYF	TGTGCCAGCAGTTTTTTTGCGGTCTCGGGGACGGACTCCTACGAGCAGTACTTC
-	-	TRBV19	TRBJ2-7	CASGTGPSYEQYF	TGTGCCAGTGGAACAGGGCCCTCCTACGAGCAGTACTTC
-	-	TRBV7-9	TRBJ2-7	CASSFERDHTYEQYF	TGTGCCAGCAGCTTCGAACGGGACCATACCTACGAGCAGTACTTC
-	-	TRBV6-5	TRBJ1-1	CASSLHDDDTEAFF	TGTGCCAGCAGTCTCCACGACGACGACACTGAAGCTTTCTTT
TRBD1	-	TRBV9	TRBJ1-1	CASSGDRARPEAFF	TGTGCCAGCAGCGGAGACAGGGCGAGGCCTGAAGCTTTCTTT
TRBD2	-	TRBV7-3	TRBJ2-1	CASSMTSGSYNEQFF	TGTGCCAGCAGCATGACTAGCGGTTCCTACAATGAGCAGTTCTTC
TRBD1	-	TRBV19	TRBJ1-2	CASRDRGALNYGYTF	TGTGCCAGCCGGGACAGGGGCGCACTTAACTATGGCTACACCTTC
-	-	TRBV5-4	TRBJ2-7	CASSQDWDLQYEQYF	TGTGCCAGCAGCCAAGATTGGGACCTCCAGTACGAGCAGTACTTC
TRBD2	-	TRBV6-5	TRBJ2-2	CASSYGEGAGELFF	TGTGCCAGCAGTTACGGGGAGGGTGCAGGGGAGCTGTTTTTT
-	-	TRBV7-8	TRBJ2-7	CASSLAGGEQYF	TGTGCCAGCAGCTTAGCCGGGGGCGAGCAGTACTTC
TRBD1	-	TRBV13	TRBJ1-2	CASSASGQGNYGYTF	TGTGCCAGCAGCGCCTCGGGACAGGGGAACTATGGCTACACCTTC
TRBD2	-	TRBV28	TRBJ2-1	CASSTNSGSHNEQFF	TGTGCCAGCAGCACGAATAGCGGGTCCCACAATGAGCAGTTCTTC
-	once	TRBV5-4	TRBJ2-7	CASSLGEKSYEQYF	TGTGCCAGCAGCTTGGGGGAAAAATCCTACGAGCAGTACTTC
TRBD1	-	TRBV2	TRBJ2-1	CASSGDRVYNEQFF	TGTGCCAGCAGTGGGGACAGGGTCTACAATGAGCAGTTCTTC